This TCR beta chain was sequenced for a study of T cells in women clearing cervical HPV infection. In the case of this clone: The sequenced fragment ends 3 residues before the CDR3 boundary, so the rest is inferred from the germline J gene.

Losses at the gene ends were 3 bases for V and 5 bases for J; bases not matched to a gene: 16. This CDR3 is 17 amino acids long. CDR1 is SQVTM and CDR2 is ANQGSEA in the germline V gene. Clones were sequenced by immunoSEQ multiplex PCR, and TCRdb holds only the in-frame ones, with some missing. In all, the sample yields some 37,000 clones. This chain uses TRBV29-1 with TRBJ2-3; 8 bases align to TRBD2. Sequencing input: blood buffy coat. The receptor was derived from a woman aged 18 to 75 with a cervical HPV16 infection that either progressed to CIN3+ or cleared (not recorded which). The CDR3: CSVDIGPRGGLGDTQYF. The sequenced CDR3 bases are TGCAGCGTTGACATCGGACCCCGGGGGGGGCTAGGAGATACG.